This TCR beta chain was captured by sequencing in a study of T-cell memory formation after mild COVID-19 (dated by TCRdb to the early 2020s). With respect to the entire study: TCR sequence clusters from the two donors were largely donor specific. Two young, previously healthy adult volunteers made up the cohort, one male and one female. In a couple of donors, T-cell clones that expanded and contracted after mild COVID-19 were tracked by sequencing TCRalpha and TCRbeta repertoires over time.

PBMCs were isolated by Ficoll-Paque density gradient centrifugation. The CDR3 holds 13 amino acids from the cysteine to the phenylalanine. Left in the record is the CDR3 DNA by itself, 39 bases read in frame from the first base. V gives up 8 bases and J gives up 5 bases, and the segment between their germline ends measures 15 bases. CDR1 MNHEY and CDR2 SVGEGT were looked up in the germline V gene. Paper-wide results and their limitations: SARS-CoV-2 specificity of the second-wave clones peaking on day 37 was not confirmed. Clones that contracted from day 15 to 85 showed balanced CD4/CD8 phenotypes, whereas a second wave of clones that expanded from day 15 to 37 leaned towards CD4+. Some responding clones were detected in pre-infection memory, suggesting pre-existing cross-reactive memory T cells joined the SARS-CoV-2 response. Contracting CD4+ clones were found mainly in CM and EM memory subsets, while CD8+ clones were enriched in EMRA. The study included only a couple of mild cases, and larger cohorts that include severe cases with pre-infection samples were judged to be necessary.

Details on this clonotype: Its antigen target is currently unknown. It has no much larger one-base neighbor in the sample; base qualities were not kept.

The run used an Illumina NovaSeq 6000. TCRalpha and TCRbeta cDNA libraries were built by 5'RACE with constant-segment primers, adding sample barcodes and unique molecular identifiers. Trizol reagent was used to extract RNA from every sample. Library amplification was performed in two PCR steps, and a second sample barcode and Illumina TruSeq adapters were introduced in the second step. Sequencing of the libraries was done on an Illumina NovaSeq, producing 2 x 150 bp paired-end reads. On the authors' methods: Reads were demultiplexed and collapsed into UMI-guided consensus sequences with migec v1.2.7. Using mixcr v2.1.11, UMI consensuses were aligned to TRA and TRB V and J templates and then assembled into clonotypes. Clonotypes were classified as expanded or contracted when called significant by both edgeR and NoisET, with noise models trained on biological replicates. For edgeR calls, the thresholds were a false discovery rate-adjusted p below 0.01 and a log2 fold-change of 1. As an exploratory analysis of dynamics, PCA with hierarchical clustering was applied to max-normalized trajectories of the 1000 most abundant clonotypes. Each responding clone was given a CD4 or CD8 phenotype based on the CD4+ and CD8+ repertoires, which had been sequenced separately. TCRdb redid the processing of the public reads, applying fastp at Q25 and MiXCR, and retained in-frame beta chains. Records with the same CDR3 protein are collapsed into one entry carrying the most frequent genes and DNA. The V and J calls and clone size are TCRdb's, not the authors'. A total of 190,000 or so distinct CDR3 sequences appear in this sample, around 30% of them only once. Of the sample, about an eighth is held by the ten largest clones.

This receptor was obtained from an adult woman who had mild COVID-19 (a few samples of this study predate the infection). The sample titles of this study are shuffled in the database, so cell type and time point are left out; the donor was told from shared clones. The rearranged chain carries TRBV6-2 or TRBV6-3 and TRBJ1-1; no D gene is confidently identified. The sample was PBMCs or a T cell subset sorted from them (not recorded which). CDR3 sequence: CASGEQLGTEAFF. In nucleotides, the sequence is TGTGCCAGCGGGGAACAATTAGGGACTGAAGCTTTCTTT.